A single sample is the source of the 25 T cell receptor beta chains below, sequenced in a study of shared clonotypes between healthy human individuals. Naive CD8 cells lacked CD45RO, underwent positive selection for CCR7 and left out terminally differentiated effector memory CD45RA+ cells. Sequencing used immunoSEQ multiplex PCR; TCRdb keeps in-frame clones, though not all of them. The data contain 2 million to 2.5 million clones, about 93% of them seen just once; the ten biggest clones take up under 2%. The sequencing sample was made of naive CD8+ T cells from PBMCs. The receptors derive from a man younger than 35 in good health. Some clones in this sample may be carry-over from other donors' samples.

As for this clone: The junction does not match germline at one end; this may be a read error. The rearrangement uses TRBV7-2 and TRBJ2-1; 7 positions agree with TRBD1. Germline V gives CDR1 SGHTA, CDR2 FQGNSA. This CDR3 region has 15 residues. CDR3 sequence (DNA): TGTGCCAGCAGGTTAGATGGGACAGCCCCCAATGAGCAGTTCTTC. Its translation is CASRLDGTAPNEQFF. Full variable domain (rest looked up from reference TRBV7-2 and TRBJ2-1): GAGVSQSPSNKVTEKGKDVELRCDPISGHTALYWYRQSLGQGLEFLIYFQGNSAPDKSGLPSDRFSAERTGGSVSTLTIQRTQQEDSAVYLCASRLDGTAPNEQFFGPGTRLTVL.

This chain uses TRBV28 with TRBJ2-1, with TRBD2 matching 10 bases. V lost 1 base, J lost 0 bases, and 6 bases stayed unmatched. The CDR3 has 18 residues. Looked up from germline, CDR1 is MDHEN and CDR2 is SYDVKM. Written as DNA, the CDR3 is TGTGCCAGCAGTTTATTAGGTAGCGGGGGGAGCTCCTACAATGAGCAGTTCTTC. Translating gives CASSLLGSGGSSYNEQFF.

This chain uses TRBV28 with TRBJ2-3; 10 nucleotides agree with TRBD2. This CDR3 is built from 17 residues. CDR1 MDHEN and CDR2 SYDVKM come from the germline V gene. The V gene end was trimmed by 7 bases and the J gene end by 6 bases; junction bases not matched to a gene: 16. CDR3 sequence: CASTETLAGEQHDTQYF. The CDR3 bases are TGTGCCAGCACCGAAACCCTAGCGGGAGAGCAGCACGATACGCAGTATTTT.

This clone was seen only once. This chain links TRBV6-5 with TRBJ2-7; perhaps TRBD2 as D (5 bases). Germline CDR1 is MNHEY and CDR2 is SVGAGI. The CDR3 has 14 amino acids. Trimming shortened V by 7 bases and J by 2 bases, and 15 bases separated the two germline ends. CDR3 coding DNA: TGTGCCAGCACCGGGATCGGCCCTACCTACGAGCAGTACTTC. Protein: CASTGIGPTYEQYF.

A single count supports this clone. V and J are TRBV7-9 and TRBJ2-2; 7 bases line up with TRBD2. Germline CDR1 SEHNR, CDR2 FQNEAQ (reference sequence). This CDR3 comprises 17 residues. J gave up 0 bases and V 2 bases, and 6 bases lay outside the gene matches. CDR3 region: CASSLWRGSANTGELFF. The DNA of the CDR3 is TGTGCCAGCAGCTTATGGCGGGGGTCGGCGAACACCGGGGAGCTGTTTTTT.

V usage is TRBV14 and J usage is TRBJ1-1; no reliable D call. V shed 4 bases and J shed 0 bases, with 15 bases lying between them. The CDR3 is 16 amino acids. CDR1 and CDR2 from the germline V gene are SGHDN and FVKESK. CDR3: CASSPLPRAMNTEAFF. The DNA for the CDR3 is TGTGCCAGCAGCCCGCTCCCAAGGGCCATGAACACTGAAGCTTTCTTT.

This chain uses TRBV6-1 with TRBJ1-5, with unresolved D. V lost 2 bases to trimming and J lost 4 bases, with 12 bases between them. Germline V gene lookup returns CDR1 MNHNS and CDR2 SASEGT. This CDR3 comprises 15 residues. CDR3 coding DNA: TGTGCCAGCAGTGAATCAAGGCAGGCAAATCAGCCCCAGCATTTT. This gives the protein CASSESRQANQPQHF.

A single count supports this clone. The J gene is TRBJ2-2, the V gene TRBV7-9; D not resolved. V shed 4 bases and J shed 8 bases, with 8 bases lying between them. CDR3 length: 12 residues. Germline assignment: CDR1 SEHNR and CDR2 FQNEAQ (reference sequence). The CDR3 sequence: CASSSHPGELFF. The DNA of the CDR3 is TGTGCCAGCAGCTCCCACCCGGGGGAGCTGTTTTTT.

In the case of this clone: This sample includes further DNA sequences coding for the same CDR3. This chain's CDR3 is CSVEEETQYF. The CDR3 DNA reads as TGCAGCGTTGAAGAAGAGACCCAGTACTTC. The rearrangement joins TRBV29-1 to TRBJ2-5, with D unresolved. The CDR3 covers 10 residues. Trimming took off 0 bases at V and 4 bases at J, with 0 bases between the two ends. Per germline, CDR1 SQVTM and CDR2 ANQGSEA.

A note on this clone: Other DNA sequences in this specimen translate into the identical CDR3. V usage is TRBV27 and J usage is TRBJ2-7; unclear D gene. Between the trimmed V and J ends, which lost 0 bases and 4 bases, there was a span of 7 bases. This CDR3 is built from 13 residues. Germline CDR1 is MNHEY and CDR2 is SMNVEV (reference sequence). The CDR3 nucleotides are TGTGCCAGCAGTTTATCGAGCCCTTACGAGCAGTACTTC. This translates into CASSLSSPYEQYF.

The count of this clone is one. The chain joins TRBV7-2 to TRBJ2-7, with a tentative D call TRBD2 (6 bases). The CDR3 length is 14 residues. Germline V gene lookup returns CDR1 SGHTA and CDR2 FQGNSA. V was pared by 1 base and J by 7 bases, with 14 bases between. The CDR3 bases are TGTGCCAGCAGCTTAGGGATGGGCCTAGCGGAGCAGTACTTC. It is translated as CASSLGMGLAEQYF.

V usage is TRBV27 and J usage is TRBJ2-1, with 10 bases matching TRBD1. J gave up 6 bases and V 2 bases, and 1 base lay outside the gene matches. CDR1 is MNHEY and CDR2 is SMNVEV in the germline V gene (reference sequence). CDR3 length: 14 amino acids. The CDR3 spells CASSLGTGANEQFF. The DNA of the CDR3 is TGTGCCAGCAGTTTAGGGACAGGGGCCAATGAGCAGTTCTTC.

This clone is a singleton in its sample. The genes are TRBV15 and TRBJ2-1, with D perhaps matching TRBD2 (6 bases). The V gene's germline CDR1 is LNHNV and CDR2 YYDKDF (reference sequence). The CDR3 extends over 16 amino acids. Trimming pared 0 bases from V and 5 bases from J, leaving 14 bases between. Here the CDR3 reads CATSRDRFSGDNEQFF. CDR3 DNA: TGTGCCACCAGCAGAGATCGGTTTAGCGGCGACAATGAGCAGTTCTTC.

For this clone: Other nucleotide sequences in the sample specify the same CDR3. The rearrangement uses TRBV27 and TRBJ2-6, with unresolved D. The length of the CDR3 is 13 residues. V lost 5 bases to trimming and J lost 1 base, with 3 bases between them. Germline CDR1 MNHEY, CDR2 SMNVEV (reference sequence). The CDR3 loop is CASSLSGANVLTF. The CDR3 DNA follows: TGTGCCAGCAGTCTGTCTGGGGCCAACGTCCTGACTTTC.

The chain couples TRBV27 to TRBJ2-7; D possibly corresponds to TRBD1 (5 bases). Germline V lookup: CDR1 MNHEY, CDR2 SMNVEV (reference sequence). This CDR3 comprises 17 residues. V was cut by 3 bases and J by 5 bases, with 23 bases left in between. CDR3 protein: CASSFSFGRPLGDEQYF. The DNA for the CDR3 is TGTGCCAGCAGTTTTAGCTTCGGTAGGCCGCTAGGGGACGAGCAGTACTTC.

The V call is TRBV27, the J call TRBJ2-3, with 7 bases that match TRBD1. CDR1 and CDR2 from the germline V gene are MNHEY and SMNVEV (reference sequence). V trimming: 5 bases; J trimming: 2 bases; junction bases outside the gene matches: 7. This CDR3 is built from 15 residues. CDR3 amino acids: CASSPGTVDTDTQYF. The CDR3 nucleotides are TGTGCCAGCAGTCCAGGGACAGTGGACACAGATACGCAGTATTTT.

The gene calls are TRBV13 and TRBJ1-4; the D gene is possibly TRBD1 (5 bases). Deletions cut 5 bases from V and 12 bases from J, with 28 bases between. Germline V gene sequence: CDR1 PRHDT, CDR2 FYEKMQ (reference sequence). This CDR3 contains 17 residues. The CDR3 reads CASSHRYFGTRRGELFF. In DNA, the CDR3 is TGTGCCAGCAGCCACCGGTACTTTGGGACGCGGAGGGGTGAACTGTTTTTT.

CDR3 sequence: CASSQWGAGGLGNNEQFF. The CDR3 DNA reads TGCGCCAGCAGCCAATGGGGAGCGGGAGGGCTGGGGAACAATGAGCAGTTCTTC. The rearrangement links TRBV4-3 to TRBJ2-1, with 10 bases that match TRBD2. Germline trimming cut 2 bases from V and 5 bases from J; bases unmatched to any gene: 12. The germline V gene has CDR1 LGHNA and CDR2 YSLEER. This CDR3 region has 18 residues.

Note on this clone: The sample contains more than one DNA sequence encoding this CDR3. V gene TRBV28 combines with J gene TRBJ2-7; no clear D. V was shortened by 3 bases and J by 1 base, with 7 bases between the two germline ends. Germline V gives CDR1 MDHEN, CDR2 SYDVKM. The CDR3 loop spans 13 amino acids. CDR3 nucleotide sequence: TGTGCCAGCAGTTTCGGCGAATCCTACGAGCAGTACTTC. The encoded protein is CASSFGESYEQYF.

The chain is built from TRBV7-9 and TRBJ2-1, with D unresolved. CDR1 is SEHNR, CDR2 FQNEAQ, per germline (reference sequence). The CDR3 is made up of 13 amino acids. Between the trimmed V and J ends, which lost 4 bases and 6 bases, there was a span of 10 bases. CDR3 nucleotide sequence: TGTGCCAGCAGCTCCGCTGGTCGCAATGAGCAGTTCTTC. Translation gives CASSSAGRNEQFF.

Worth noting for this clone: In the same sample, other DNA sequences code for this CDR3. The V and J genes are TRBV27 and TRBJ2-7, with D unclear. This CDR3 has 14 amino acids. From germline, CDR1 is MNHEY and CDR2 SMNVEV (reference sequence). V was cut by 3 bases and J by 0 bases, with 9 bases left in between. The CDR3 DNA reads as TGTGCCAGCAGTTTCCTTCCGTCCTCCTACGAGCAGTACTTC. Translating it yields CASSFLPSSYEQYF.

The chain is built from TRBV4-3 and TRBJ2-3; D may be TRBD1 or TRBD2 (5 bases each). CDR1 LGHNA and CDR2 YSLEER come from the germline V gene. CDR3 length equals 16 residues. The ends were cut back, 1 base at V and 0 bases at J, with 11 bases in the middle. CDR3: CASSQAGTTSTDTQYF. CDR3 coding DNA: TGCGCCAGCAGCCAAGCAGGGACCACTAGCACAGATACGCAGTATTTT.

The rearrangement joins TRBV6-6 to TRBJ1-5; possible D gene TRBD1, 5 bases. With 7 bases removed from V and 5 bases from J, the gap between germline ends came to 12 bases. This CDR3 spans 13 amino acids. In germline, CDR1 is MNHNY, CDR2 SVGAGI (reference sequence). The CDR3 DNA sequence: TGTGCCAGCAACCCATTAGGGGATCAGCCCCAGCATTTT. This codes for CASNPLGDQPQHF.

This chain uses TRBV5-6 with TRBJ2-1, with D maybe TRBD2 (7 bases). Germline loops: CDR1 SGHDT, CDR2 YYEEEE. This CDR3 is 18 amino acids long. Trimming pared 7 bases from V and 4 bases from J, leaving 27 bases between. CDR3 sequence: CASSGDGTNGPPYNEQFF. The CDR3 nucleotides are TGTGCCAGCTCAGGGGATGGGACTAACGGGCCTCCATACAATGAGCAGTTCTTC.

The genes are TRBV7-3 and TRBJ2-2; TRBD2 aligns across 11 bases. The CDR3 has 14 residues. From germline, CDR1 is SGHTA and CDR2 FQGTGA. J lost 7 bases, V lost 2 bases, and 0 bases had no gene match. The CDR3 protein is CASSLLAGGGELFF. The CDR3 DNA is TGTGCCAGCAGCTTACTAGCGGGAGGCGGGGAGCTGTTTTTT. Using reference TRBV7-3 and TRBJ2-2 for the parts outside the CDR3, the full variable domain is GAGVSQTPSNKVTEKGKYVELRCDPISGHTALYWYRQSLGQGPEFLIYFQGTGAADDSGLPNDRFFAVRPEGSVSTLKIQRTERGDSAVYLCASSLLAGGGELFFGEGSRLTVL.